The 24 T cell receptor beta chains listed next were all sequenced from one sample in a study of cytomegalovirus exposure and HLA in healthy donors. Use of 60 Vbeta and 13 Jbeta primers characterized the PCR. Assay: immunoSEQ multiplex PCR; the TCRdb copy retains only in-frame clones and omits some. The sample has 140,000 to 150,000 clones, 75% to 80% seen once. Sequenced input: PBMCs. Receptor source: a male donor in good health and CMV-seronegative.

The gene calls are TRBV2 and TRBJ1-5, with D tentatively TRBD1 (5 bases). With 1 base removed from V and 6 bases from J, the gap between germline ends came to 7 bases. The CDR3 extends over 13 amino acids. Germline values: CDR1 SNHLY, CDR2 FYNNEI. The CDR3 DNA follows: TGTGCCAGCAGTGAAGTCAGGGTTCAGCCCCAGCATTTT. Its protein is CASSEVRVQPQHF.

The V call is TRBV6-5, the J call TRBJ2-7; 7 bases are a match to TRBD1. The CDR3 contains 15 residues. V lost 6 bases, J lost 2 bases, and 10 bases stayed unmatched. CDR1 is MNHEY, CDR2 SVGAGI, per germline. The CDR3 sequence: CASSSTSGTAYEQYF. DNA for the CDR3: TGTGCCAGCAGCTCGACATCCGGGACAGCCTACGAGCAGTACTTC.

The V call is TRBV19, the J call TRBJ1-1, with D possibly matching TRBD1 (6 bases). Trimming left V 5 bases short and J 1 base short, with 17 bases between. The CDR3 runs 16 residues. The V gene's germline CDR1 is LNHDA and CDR2 SQIVND (reference sequence). CDR3 sequence reads: CASSLHPTGTNTEAFF. The CDR3 region has the DNA TGTGCCAGTAGTCTCCACCCGACAGGAACGAACACTGAAGCTTTCTTT.

The V gene is TRBV2, the J gene TRBJ2-6; TRBD1 is a possible D gene (6 bases). Germline V gene lookup returns CDR1 SNHLY and CDR2 FYNNEI. The V gene lost 0 bases and the J gene lost 0 bases, with 6 bases spanning the gap. The CDR3 is 16 residues long. For the CDR3, the DNA is TGTGCCAGCAGTGAAGCCAGGGGCTCTGGGGCCAACGTCCTGACTTTC. It yields the protein CASSEARGSGANVLTF.

V and J are TRBV5-4 and TRBJ1-2; 10 bases line up with TRBD1. The V and J ends lost 4 bases and 6 bases, in that order; junction bases with no gene match: 9. The V gene's germline CDR1 is SGHNT and CDR2 YYREEE (reference sequence). This CDR3 region has 15 residues. CDR3: CASSPMRQGANGYTF. The DNA of the CDR3 is TGTGCCAGCAGCCCGATGCGACAGGGGGCGAATGGCTACACCTTC.

The chain links TRBV6-5 to TRBJ2-3; 8 bases line up with TRBD2. V dropped 4 bases and J dropped 2; count of bases not matched to a gene: 5. Germline loops: CDR1 MNHEY, CDR2 SVGAGI. CDR3 size: 15 residues. Here the CDR3 DNA reads TGTGCCAGCAGTTGGACTAGCAGGAACACAGATACGCAGTATTTT. Protein sequence: CASSWTSRNTDTQYF.

This clone was observed once. The chain couples TRBV7-2 to TRBJ1-6, with 7 bases aligning to TRBD1. This CDR3 region has 14 residues. Germline V gene sequence: CDR1 SGHTA, CDR2 FQGNSA. With V trimmed by 1 base and J by 9 bases, 3 bases remained unmatched. The DNA for the CDR3 is TGTGCCAGCAGCTTAGGACAGGGCGGTTCACCCCTCCACTTT. Residues: CASSLGQGGSPLHF.

CDR3 coding DNA: TGCGCCAGCAGCCAAGATGCGAAAGGGAGGTACGAGCAGTACTTC. This translates into CASSQDAKGRYEQYF. The genes are TRBV4-3 and TRBJ2-7; D may be TRBD2 (6 bases). V lost 0 bases to trimming and J lost 4 bases, with 13 bases between them. The V gene's germline CDR1 is LGHNA and CDR2 YSLEER. This CDR3 contains 15 residues.

This rearrangement joins TRBV4-2 to TRBJ2-5; maybe TRBD2 (7 bases). The J call is doubtful: the DNA matches TRBJ2-7 better. Germline CDR1 LGHNA, CDR2 YNFKEQ. The CDR3 runs 19 residues. The CDR3 sequence: CASSQDQGSGTPFYYEQYF. The CDR3 DNA sequence: TGTGCCAGCAGCCAAGATCAGGGGAGCGGGACCCCGTTTTACTACGAGCAGTACTTC.

The rearrangement links TRBV2 to TRBJ2-4, with 11 bases fitting TRBD1. CDR1 is SNHLY, CDR2 FYNNEI, per germline. The CDR3 is 15 amino acids. The V gene end was trimmed by 6 bases and the J gene end by 0 bases; junction bases not matched to a gene: 1. The CDR3 is CASRDRGLAKNIQYF. In DNA, the CDR3 is TGTGCCAGCAGGGACAGGGGGCTAGCCAAAAACATTCAGTACTTC.

The chain couples TRBV6-4 to TRBJ2-1; 10 bases align to TRBD1. V shed 9 bases, J shed 3 bases, and the junction held 2 bases outside the gene matches. The CDR3 is 13 residues long. CDR1 and CDR2 (germline): MRHNA, SNTAGT. CDR3 in amino acids: CASRTGGYNEQFF. CDR3 DNA: TGTGCCAGTAGGACAGGGGGCTACAATGAGCAGTTCTTC.

The V and J genes are TRBV29-1 and TRBJ2-5; 8 bases are shared with TRBD2. The CDR3 runs to 14 residues. The V segment lost 2 bases and the J segment 5 bases; nucleotides outside the gene matches: 7. The germline V gene has CDR1 SQVTM and CDR2 ANQGSEA. Written as DNA, the CDR3 is TGCAGCGTTGAACCCACTAGCGGAGGTGAGACCCAGTACTTC. Encoded protein: CSVEPTSGGETQYF.

The chain couples TRBV5-6 to TRBJ2-3; the D gene is possibly TRBD1 (6 bases). This CDR3 comprises 13 residues. Germline V gives CDR1 SGHDT, CDR2 YYEEEE. The V end lost 6 bases, the J end lost 1 base, and 9 bases lay between the germline ends. The CDR3 sequence: CASNRDRTDTQYF. CDR3 DNA: TGTGCCAGCAACAGGGACCGCACAGATACGCAGTATTTT.

J is TRBJ2-1 and V is TRBV7-6; 8 bases align to TRBD2. The CDR3 extends over 15 amino acids. Trimming took 7 bases from V and 3 from J; bases not matched to a gene: 8. Germline CDR1 SGHVS, CDR2 FNYEAQ. CDR3 in DNA: TGTGCCAGCACCCCCGCGGGAGGCCACTACAATGAGCAGTTCTTC. This translates into CASTPAGGHYNEQFF.

The J gene is TRBJ2-2, the V gene TRBV9, with 9 bases aligning to TRBD2. CDR3 length equals 18 residues. V trimming: 0 bases; J trimming: 2 bases; junction bases outside the gene matches: 8. Germline CDR1 reads SGDLS; CDR2 reads YYNGEE. CDR3 nucleotides: TGTGCCAGCAGCGTAGACCCCAGCGGGAGGTTAAACACCGGGGAGCTGTTTTTT. This codes for CASSVDPSGRLNTGELFF.

The chain employs TRBV5-1 and TRBJ2-5; 13 nucleotides line up with TRBD2. CDR1 SGHRS and CDR2 YFSETQ come from the germline V gene. The CDR3 runs 15 residues. V lost 4 bases and J lost 3; bases outside the gene matches: 3. The CDR3 loop reads CASSRGLAGEETQYF. The CDR3 region has the DNA TGCGCCAGCAGCCGTGGACTAGCGGGAGAAGAGACCCAGTACTTC.

The chain employs TRBV11-3 and TRBJ2-1; 9 bases are a match to TRBD1. CDR1 is SGHNT and CDR2 is YENEEA in the germline V gene. This CDR3 contains 16 residues. With V trimmed by 1 base and J by 3 bases, 4 bases remained unmatched. The CDR3 DNA sequence: TGTGCCAGCAGCTTAGTGGGACAGGGAGGCTACAATGAGCAGTTCTTC. Translation gives CASSLVGQGGYNEQFF.

V usage is TRBV6-6 and J usage is TRBJ1-3; 7 bases are a match to TRBD1. Germline trimming cut 2 bases from V and 10 bases from J; bases unmatched to any gene: 11. The length of the CDR3 is 15 residues. Germline lookup yields CDR1 MNHNY and CDR2 SVGAGI (reference sequence). The CDR3 DNA sequence: TGTGCCAGCAGTTACCCCGCCGGGACAGAGAATACCATATATTTT. Protein product: CASSYPAGTENTIYF.

The chain joins TRBV7-9 to TRBJ2-3, with D unclear. The CDR3 sequence is 17 residues long. Germline-derived CDR1 and CDR2 are SEHNR and FQNEAQ (reference sequence). V was cut by 5 bases and J by 1 base, with 19 bases left in between. As DNA, the CDR3 is TGTGCCAGCAGCGGAGAGAGGCCGGAGAAAGGCACAGATACGCAGTATTTT. Amino acid sequence: CASSGERPEKGTDTQYF. Using reference TRBV7-9 and TRBJ2-3 for the parts outside the CDR3, the full variable domain is DTGVSQNPRHKITKRGQNVTFRCDPISEHNRLYWYRQTLGQGPEFLTYFQNEAQLEKSRLLSDRFSAERPKGSFSTLEIQRTEQGDSAMYLCASSGERPEKGTDTQYFGPGTRLTVL.

The CDR3 reads CASSLEGPEAQYF. DNA of the CDR3: TGTGCCAGCAGCTTAGAGGGTCCGGAGGCGCAGTATTTT. The chain is built from TRBV7-6 and TRBJ2-3; D may be TRBD2 (5 bases). The CDR3 totals 13 residues. V was pared by 1 base and J by 10 bases, with 12 bases between. The germline V gene encodes CDR1 SGHVS and CDR2 FNYEAQ.

The count of this clone is one. V usage is TRBV5-1 and J usage is TRBJ2-5, with 7 bases matching TRBD1. This CDR3 has 13 residues. Germline loops: CDR1 SGHRS, CDR2 YFSETQ. The V segment lost 4 bases and the J segment 5 bases; nucleotides outside the gene matches: 5. The CDR3 is CASSQTGQETQYF. In nucleotides, the CDR3 is TGCGCCAGCAGCCAGACAGGGCAGGAGACCCAGTACTTC. Combining the CDR3 with reference TRBV5-1 and TRBJ2-5 gives the whole variable domain KAGVTQTPRYLIKTRGQQVTLSCSPISGHRSVSWYQQTPGQGLQFLFEYFSETQRNKGNFPGRFSGRQFSNSRSEMNVSTLELGDSALYLCASSQTGQETQYFGPGTRLLVL.

The chain recombines TRBV2 with TRBJ2-3; 12 bases are shared with TRBD2. The V gene's germline CDR1 is SNHLY and CDR2 FYNNEI. The CDR3 contains 16 residues. V shed 10 bases, J shed 1 base, and the junction held 9 bases outside the gene matches. CDR3 residues: CATQRTSGARTDTQYF. The CDR3 coding sequence is TGTGCCACCCAAAGGACTAGCGGGGCCCGCACAGATACGCAGTATTTT. Full variable domain (missing parts from reference TRBV2 and TRBJ2-3): EPEVTQTPSHQVTQMGQEVILRCVPISNHLYFYWYRQILGQKVEFLVSFYNNEISEKSEIFDDQFSVERPDGSNFTLKIRSTKLEDSAMYFCATQRTSGARTDTQYFGPGTRLTVL.

V is TRBV10-3 and J is TRBJ1-5; D is perhaps TRBD1 (5 bases). The CDR3 runs to 13 residues. Looked up from germline, CDR1 is ENHRY and CDR2 is SYGVKD. The V and J ends lost 8 bases and 2 bases respectively, with 10 bases between them. As DNA, the CDR3 is TGTGCCATCGGGGGGGGTGGCAATCAGCCCCAGCATTTT. This gives the protein CAIGGGGNQPQHF.

The chain links TRBV5-1 to TRBJ1-5; the D is unclear. There are 13 residues in the CDR3. The germline gives CDR1 SGHRS, CDR2 YFSETQ. V lost 0 bases, J lost 7 bases, and 8 bases lay in between. This CDR3 is CASSLGEGQPQHF. The CDR3 bases are TGCGCCAGCAGCTTGGGTGAGGGCCAGCCCCAGCATTTT. Supplemented by reference TRBV5-1 and TRBJ1-5, the full variable domain reads KAGVTQTPRYLIKTRGQQVTLSCSPISGHRSVSWYQQTPGQGLQFLFEYFSETQRNKGNFPGRFSGRQFSNSRSEMNVSTLELGDSALYLCASSLGEGQPQHFGDGTRLSIL.